Included here is one T cell receptor beta chain sequence, with context. Its antigen remains unidentified. The data were taken from a study of cytomegalovirus exposure and HLA in healthy donors. The study, taken as a whole, reports: The authors enumerated roughly 160 TCR beta chains as linked to cytomegalovirus. A later analysis showed HLA-associated TCR beta chains outstripping equally common others in clonal expansion.

This PCR relied on a set of 60 Vbeta primers and 13 Jbeta primers. Clones were sequenced by immunoSEQ multiplex PCR, and TCRdb holds only the in-frame ones, with some missing. The repertoire table contains about 110,000 clones. Sequences were obtained from PBMCs. The receptor was isolated from a man aged 50 to 60 in good health and CMV-seronegative.

CDR3 bases: TGCGCCAGCAGCCAAGAATCGAGGACATACAATGAGCAGTTCTTC. Its protein product is CASSQESRTYNEQFF. The chain couples TRBV4-3 to TRBJ2-1; D perhaps matches TRBD1 (5 bases). The CDR3 runs 15 residues. Trimming left V 0 bases short and J 4 bases short, with 10 bases between. Looked up from germline, CDR1 is LGHNA and CDR2 is YSLEER.